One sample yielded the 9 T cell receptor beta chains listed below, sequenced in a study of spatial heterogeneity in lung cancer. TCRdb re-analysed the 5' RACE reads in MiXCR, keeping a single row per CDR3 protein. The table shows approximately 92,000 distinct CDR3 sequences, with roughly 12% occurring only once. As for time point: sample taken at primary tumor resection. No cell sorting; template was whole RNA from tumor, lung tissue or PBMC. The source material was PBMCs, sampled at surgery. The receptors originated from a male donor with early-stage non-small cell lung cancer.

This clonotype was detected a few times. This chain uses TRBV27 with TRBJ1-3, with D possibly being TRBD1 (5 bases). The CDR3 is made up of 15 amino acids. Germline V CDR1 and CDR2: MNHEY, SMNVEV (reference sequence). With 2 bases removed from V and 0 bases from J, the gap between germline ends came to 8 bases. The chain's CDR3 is CASSLTGLSGNTIYF. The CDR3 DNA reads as TGTGCCAGCAGTTTAACAGGCCTCTCTGGAAACACCATATATTTT.

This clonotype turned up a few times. This CDR3 reads CASSLVRTGGARPDTQYF. Written as DNA, the CDR3 is TGTGCCAGCAGCTTAGTACGAACAGGGGGCGCGAGGCCAGATACGCAGTATTTT. This chain joins TRBV11-2 and TRBJ2-3; 9 bases align to TRBD1. The CDR3 loop spans 18 amino acids. Trimming at V came to 1 base and at J to 4 bases, leaving 12 bases not matched to a gene. The V gene's germline CDR1 is SGHAT and CDR2 FQNNGV.

This chain's CDR3 is CSVEMGSNQPQHF. CDR3 DNA: TGCAGCGTTGAAATGGGTAGCAATCAGCCCCAGCATTTT. The V gene is TRBV29-1, the J gene TRBJ1-5; D is uncertain. The germline V gene has CDR1 SQVTM and CDR2 ANQGSEA. Trimming left V 2 bases short and J 0 bases short, with 5 bases between. There are 13 residues in the CDR3. The variable domain in full, with the rest retrieved from reference TRBV29-1 and TRBJ1-5, is SAVISQKPSRDICQRGTSLTIQCQVDSQVTMMFWYRQQPGQSLTLIATANQGSEATYESGFVIDKFPISRPNLTFSTLTVSNMSPEDSSIYLCSVEMGSNQPQHFGDGTRLSIL.

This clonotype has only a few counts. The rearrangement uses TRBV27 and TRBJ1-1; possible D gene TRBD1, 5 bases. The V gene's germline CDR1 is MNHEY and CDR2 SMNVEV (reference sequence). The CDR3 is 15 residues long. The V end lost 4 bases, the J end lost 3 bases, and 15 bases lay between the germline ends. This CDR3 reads CASSSKSRVYTEAFF. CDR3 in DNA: TGTGCCAGCAGTTCGAAATCCAGGGTGTACACTGAAGCTTTCTTT.

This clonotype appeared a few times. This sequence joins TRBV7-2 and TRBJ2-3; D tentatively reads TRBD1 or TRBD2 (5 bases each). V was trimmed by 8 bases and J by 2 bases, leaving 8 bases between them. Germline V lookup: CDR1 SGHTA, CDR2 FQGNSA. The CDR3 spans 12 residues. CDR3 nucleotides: TGTGCCAGCGAGGGGAACACAGATACGCAGTATTTT. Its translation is CASEGNTDTQYF.

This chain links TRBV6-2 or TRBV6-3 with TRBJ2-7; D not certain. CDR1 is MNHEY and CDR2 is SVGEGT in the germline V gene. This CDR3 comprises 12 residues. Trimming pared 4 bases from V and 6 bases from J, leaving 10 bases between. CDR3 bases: TGTGCCAGCAGTTCCGACGTGGGCGAGCAGTACTTC. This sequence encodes CASSSDVGEQYF.

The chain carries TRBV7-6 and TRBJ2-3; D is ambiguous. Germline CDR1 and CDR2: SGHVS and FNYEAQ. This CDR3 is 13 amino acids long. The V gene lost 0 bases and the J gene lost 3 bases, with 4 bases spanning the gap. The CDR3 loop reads CASSLAITDTQYF. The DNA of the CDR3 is TGTGCCAGCAGCTTAGCGATAACAGATACGCAGTATTTT.

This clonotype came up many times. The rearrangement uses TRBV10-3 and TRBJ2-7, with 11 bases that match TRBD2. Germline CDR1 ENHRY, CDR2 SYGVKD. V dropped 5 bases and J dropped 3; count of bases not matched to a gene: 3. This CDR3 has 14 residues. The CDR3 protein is CAISSGTSGYEQYF. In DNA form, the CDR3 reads TGTGCCATCAGTAGCGGGACTAGCGGCTACGAGCAGTACTTC.

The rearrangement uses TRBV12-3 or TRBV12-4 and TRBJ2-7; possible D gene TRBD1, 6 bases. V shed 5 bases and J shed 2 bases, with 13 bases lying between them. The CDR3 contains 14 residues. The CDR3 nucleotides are TGTGCCAGCAGTAAAACAGGGATTCCCTACGAGCAGTACTTC. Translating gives CASSKTGIPYEQYF.